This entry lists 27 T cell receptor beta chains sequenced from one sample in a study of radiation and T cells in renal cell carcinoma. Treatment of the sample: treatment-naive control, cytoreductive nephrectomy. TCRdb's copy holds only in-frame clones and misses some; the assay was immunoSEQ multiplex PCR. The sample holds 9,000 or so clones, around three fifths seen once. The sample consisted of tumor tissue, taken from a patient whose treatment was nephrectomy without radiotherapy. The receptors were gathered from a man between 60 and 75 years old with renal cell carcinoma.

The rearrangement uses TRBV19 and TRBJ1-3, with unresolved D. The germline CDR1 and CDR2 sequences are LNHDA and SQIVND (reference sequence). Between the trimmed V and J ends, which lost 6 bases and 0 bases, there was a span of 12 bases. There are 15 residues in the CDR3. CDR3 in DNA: TGTGCCAGTAGCCAGCTTTATAGCTCTGGAAACACCATATATTTT. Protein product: CASSQLYSSGNTIYF. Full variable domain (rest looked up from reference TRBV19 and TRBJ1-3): DGGITQSPKYLFRKEGQNVTLSCEQNLNHDAMYWYRQDPGQGLRLIYYSQIVNDFQKGDIAEGYSVSREKKESFPLTVTSAQKNPTAFYLCASSQLYSSGNTIYFGEGSWLTVV.

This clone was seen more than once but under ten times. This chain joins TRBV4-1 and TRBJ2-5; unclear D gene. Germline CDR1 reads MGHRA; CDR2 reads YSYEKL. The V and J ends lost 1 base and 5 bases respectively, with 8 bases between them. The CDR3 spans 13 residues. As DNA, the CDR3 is TGCGCCAGCAGCCAAGTGAGGTTGGAGACCCAGTACTTC. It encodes CASSQVRLETQYF.

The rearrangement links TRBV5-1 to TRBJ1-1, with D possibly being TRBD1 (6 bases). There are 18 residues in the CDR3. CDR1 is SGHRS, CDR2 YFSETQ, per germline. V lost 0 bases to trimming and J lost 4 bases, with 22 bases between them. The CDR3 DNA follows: TGCGCCAGCAGCTTGGGCTTGGTCAAAAGGGGGACGGGCACTGAAGCTTTCTTT. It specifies CASSLGLVKRGTGTEAFF. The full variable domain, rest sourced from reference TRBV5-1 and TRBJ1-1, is KAGVTQTPRYLIKTRGQQVTLSCSPISGHRSVSWYQQTPGQGLQFLFEYFSETQRNKGNFPGRFSGRQFSNSRSEMNVSTLELGDSALYLCASSLGLVKRGTGTEAFFGQGTRLTVV.

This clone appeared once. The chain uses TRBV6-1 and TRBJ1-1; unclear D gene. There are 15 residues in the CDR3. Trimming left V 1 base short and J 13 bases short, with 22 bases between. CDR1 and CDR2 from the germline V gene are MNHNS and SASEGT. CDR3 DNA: TGTGCCAGCAGTGAAGTTGGGTTAGGTGGCCTTTCAAATTTCTTT. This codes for CASSEVGLGGLSNFF.

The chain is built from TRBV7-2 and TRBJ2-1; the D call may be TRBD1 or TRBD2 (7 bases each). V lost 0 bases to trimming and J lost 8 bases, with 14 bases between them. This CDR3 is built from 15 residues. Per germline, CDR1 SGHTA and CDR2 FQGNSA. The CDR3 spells CASSLALGGGDEQFF. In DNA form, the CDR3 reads TGTGCCAGCAGCTTAGCGCTGGGAGGGGGCGATGAGCAGTTCTTC.

The CDR3 loop is CASSLAPGQQNTEAFF. The DNA for the CDR3 is TGTGCCAGCAGCTTAGCCCCGGGACAGCAGAACACTGAAGCTTTCTTT. The genes are TRBV11-3 and TRBJ1-1; 7 nucleotides match TRBD1. The germline V gene encodes CDR1 SGHNT and CDR2 YENEEA. V trimming: 1 base; J trimming: 1 base; junction bases outside the gene matches: 6. The CDR3 extends over 16 amino acids.

Written as DNA, the CDR3 is TGTGCCAGCAGCTTGAAGGGGGGCGCTGGAAACACCATATATTTT. Protein product: CASSLKGGAGNTIYF. The V call is TRBV5-7, the J call TRBJ1-3; maybe TRBD1 (6 bases). TRBV5-7 is labeled an ORF, and its function is uncertain. V lost 1 base and J 2 bases, leaving 10 bases between the germline ends. The CDR3 consists of 15 residues.

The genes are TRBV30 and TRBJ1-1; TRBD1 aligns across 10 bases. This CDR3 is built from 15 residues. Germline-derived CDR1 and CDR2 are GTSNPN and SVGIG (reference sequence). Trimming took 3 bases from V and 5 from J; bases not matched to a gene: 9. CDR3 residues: CAWSPRDRGLTEAFF. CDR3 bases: TGTGCCTGGAGCCCCAGGGACAGGGGTTTAACTGAAGCTTTCTTT.

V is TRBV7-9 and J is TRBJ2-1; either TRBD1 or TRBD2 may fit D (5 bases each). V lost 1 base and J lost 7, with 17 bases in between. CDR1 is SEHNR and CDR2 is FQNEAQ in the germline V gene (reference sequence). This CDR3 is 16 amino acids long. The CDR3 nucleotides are TGTGCCAGCAGCTTAGACTGGGGACGAATCGGGAATGAGCAGTTCTTC. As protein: CASSLDWGRIGNEQFF.

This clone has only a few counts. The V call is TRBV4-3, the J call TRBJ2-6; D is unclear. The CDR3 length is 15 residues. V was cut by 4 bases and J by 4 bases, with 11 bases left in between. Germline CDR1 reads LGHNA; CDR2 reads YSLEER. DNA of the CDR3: TGCGCCAGCAGCCGCAAGCTCTCGGGGGCCAACGTCCTGACTTTC. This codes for CASSRKLSGANVLTF.

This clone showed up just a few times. The CDR3 is CASRGYYGYTF. The CDR3 DNA sequence: TGTGCCAGTAGAGGTTACTATGGCTACACCTTC. The chain joins TRBV19 to TRBJ1-2; D is ambiguous. CDR1 LNHDA and CDR2 SQIVND come from the germline V gene (reference sequence). V was pared by 6 bases and J by 3 bases, with 5 bases between. The length of the CDR3 is 11 residues.

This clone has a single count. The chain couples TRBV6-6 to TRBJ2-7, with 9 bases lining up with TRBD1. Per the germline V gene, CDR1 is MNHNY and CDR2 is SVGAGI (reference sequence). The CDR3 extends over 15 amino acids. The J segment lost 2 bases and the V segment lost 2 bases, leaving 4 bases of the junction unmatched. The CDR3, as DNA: TGTGCCAGCAGTTACCGGGACAGGGCCCCCTACGAGCAGTACTTC. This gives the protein CASSYRDRAPYEQYF.

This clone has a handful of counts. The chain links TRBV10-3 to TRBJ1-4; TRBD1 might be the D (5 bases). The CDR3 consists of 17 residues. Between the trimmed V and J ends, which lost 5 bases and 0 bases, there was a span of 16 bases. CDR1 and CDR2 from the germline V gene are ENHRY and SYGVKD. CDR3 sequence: CAISPAIGTATNEKLFF. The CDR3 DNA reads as TGTGCCATCAGTCCCGCGATTGGGACGGCAACTAATGAAAAACTGTTTTTT.

The CDR3, as DNA: TGTGCCAGCAGCTCCCCTAGGGACAGTAACAAAAACATTCAGTACTTC. It yields the protein CASSSPRDSNKNIQYF. V is TRBV11-2 and J is TRBJ2-4, with 7 bases lining up with TRBD1. Per germline, CDR1 SGHAT and CDR2 FQNNGV. The CDR3 runs to 16 residues. Trimming removed 4 bases from V and 3 bases from J; junction bases left unmatched: 9.

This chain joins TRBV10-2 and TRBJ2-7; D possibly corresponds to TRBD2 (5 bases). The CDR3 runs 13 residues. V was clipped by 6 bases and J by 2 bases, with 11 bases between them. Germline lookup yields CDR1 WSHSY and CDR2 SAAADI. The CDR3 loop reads CASRPGFAYEQYF. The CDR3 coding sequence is TGCGCCAGCAGACCGGGGTTTGCCTACGAGCAGTACTTC.

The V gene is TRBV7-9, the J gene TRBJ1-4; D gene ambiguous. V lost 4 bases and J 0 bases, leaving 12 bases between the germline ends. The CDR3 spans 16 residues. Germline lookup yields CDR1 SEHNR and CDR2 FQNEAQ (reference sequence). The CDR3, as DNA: TGTGCCAGCAGCTCCACGTTAGCGGCAACTAATGAAAAACTGTTTTTT. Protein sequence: CASSSTLAATNEKLFF.

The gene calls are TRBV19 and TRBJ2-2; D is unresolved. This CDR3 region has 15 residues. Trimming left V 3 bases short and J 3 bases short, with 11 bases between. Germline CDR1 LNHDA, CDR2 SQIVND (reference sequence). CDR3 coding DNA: TGTGCCAGTAGTATTAAAGGCGTCTACACCGGGGAGCTGTTTTTT. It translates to CASSIKGVYTGELFF.

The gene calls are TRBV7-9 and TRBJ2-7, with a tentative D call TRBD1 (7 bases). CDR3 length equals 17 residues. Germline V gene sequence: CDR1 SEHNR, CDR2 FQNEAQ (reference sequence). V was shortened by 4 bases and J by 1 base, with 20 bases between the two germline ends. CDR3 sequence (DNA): TGTGCCAGCAGCTGGGGGGAAGGGGGCGCAGGGTCCTACGAGCAGTACTTC. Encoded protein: CASSWGEGGAGSYEQYF.

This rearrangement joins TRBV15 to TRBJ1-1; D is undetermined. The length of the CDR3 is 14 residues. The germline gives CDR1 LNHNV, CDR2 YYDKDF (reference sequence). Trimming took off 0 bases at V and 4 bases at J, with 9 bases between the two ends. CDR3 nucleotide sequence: TGTGCCACCAGCAGAGATGGGGTGGGCACTGAAGCTTTCTTT. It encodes CATSRDGVGTEAFF.

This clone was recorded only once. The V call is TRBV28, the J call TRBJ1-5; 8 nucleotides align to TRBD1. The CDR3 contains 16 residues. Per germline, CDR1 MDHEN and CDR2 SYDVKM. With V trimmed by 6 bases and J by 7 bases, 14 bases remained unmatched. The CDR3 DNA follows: TGTGCCAGCAGAGCGGACCTGGGACAGGTTAACCAGCCCCAGCATTTT. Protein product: CASRADLGQVNQPQHF.

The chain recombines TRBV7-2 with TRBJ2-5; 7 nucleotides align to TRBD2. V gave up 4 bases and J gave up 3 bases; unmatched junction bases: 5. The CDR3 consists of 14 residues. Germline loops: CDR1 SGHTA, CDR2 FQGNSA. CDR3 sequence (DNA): TGTGCCAGCAGCTCTCAGCGGGGTGAAGAGACCCAGTACTTC. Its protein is CASSSQRGEETQYF.

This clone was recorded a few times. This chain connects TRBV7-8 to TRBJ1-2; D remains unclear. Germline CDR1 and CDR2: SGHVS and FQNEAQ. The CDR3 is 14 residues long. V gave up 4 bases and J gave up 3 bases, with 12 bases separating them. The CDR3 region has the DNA TGTGCCAGCAGCTCGATGGGAGAGGACTATGGCTACACCTTC. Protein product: CASSSMGEDYGYTF.

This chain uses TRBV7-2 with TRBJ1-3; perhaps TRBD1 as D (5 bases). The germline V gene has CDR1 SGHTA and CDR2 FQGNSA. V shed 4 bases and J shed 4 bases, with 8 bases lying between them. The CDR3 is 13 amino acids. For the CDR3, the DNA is TGTGCCAGCAGCTATGGGGCGGGAAACACCATATATTTT. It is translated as CASSYGAGNTIYF.

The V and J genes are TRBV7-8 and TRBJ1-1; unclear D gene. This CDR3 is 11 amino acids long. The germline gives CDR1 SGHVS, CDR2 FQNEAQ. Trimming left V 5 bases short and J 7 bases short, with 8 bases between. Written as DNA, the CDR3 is TGTGCCAGCAGCCATATGTATGAAGCTTTCTTT. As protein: CASSHMYEAFF.

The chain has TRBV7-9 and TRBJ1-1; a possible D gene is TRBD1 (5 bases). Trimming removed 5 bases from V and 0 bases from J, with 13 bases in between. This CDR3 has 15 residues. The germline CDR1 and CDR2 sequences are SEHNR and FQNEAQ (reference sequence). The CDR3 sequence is CASSPQTGVNTEAFF. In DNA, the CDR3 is TGTGCCAGCAGCCCACAGACGGGGGTGAACACTGAAGCTTTCTTT.

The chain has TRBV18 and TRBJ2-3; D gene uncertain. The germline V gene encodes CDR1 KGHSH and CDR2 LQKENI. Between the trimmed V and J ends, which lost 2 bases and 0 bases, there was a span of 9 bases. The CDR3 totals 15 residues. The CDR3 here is CASSPTAASTDTQYF. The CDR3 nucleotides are TGTGCCAGCTCACCAACGGCGGCTAGCACAGATACGCAGTATTTT.

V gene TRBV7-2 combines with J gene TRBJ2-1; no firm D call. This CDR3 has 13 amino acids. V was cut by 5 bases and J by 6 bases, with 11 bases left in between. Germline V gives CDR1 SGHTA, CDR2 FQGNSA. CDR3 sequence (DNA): TGTGCCAGCAGCAACTATCGGGTCAATGAGCAGTTCTTC. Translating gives CASSNYRVNEQFF.